These 8 T cell receptor beta chains were sequenced from one sample in a study of T cell responses to AZD1222 COVID-19 vaccine. Clones were read by immunoSEQ multiplex PCR, and TCRdb kept only the in-frame ones, dropping some. The sample consists of roughly 42,000 clones, 88% of them appearing once. The sample was peripheral blood, taken 28 days after the second dose of the MenACWY control vaccine. These TCRs come from an adult who received the MenACWY meningococcal vaccine as a control.

The V and J genes are TRBV7-2 and TRBJ1-2; a possible D gene is TRBD1 (6 bases). Germline CDR1 is SGHTA and CDR2 is FQGNSA. V gave up 2 bases and J gave up 3 bases, with 19 bases separating them. This CDR3 comprises 17 residues. This CDR3 is CASSLRARGGAYYGYTF. CDR3 in DNA: TGTGCCAGCAGCTTAAGGGCTCGAGGGGGAGCCTACTATGGCTACACCTTC.

The CDR3 nucleotides read TGTGCCAGCAGTTACGCCCTAGCGGGAGTCTACGAGCAGTACTTC. Its protein product is CASSYALAGVYEQYF. The V and J genes are TRBV6-2 or TRBV6-3 and TRBJ2-7, with 10 bases matching TRBD2. The CDR3 is 15 residues long. CDR1 and CDR2 (germline): MNHEY, SVGEGT. V lost 2 bases and J lost 3; bases outside the gene matches: 4.

This sequence joins TRBV19 and TRBJ1-3; 8 nucleotides agree with TRBD1. This CDR3 comprises 15 residues. Looked up from germline, CDR1 is LNHDA and CDR2 is SQIVND (reference sequence). After removal of 7 bases from V and 4 bases from J, the junction contained 9 bases not matched to a gene. The CDR3 coding sequence is TGTGCCAGTAAATCGGACAGGGCAAACGGAAACACCATATATTTT. It encodes CASKSDRANGNTIYF.

V usage is TRBV9 and J usage is TRBJ1-2, with D maybe TRBD1 (5 bases). This CDR3 is built from 14 residues. Germline V CDR1 and CDR2: SGDLS, YYNGEE. V lost 2 bases and J 3 bases, leaving 11 bases between the germline ends. The CDR3 reads CASSVGTSDYGYTF. CDR3 in DNA: TGTGCCAGCAGCGTGGGGACCTCTGACTATGGCTACACCTTC.

This clone appeared a few times. The V gene is TRBV29-1, the J gene TRBJ2-7; 8 bases fit TRBD1. The trim removed 4 bases at V and 0 bases at J, leaving 5 bases unmatched. The CDR3 runs to 14 residues. From germline, CDR1 is SQVTM and CDR2 ANQGSEA. The CDR3 region has the DNA TGCAGCGTTGCCCCCGGGACAGGCTCCTACGAGCAGTACTTC. Translated: CSVAPGTGSYEQYF.

This chain's CDR3 is CATSTGGVYNEQFF. The CDR3 nucleotides read TGTGCCACCAGCACCGGGGGCGTCTACAATGAGCAGTTCTTC. The chain combines TRBV15 with TRBJ2-1; D is perhaps TRBD1 or TRBD2 (6 bases each). The V end was cut by 4 bases, the J end by 3 bases, with 10 bases between. The CDR3 runs 14 residues. Germline values: CDR1 LNHNV, CDR2 YYDKDF (reference sequence).

The chain recombines TRBV4-1 with TRBJ1-5; no firm D call. The CDR3 spans 12 residues. Trimming removed 0 bases at V and 6 bases at J, with 3 bases between. Germline CDR1 reads MGHRA; CDR2 reads YSYEKL. The CDR3 loop is CASSQDGQPQHF. Written as DNA, the CDR3 is TGCGCCAGCAGCCAAGACGGTCAGCCCCAGCATTTT.

This clone was seen once. V usage is TRBV12-3 or TRBV12-4 and J usage is TRBJ2-7; weak D call: TRBD2 (6 bases). This CDR3 has 13 residues. V was cut by 5 bases and J by 2 bases, with 10 bases left in between. CDR3 nucleotides: TGTGCCAGCAGTCGGTCGGGAGCCTACGAGCAGTACTTC. As protein: CASSRSGAYEQYF.